The 32 T cell receptor beta chains below were found in one sample sequenced in a study of human T cells and chemical hapten exposure. Regarding time point: patch test 1, 2 weeks after DPC sensitization. As to treatment: therapeutic diphenylcyclopropenone sensitization with weekly scalp DPC. MiXCR was run by TCRdb on the RACE reads, yielding one entry per CDR3 protein. The repertoire includes around 69,000 distinct CDR3 sequences, around 9.8% of them detected once, and roughly 3.3% sits in the top ten. The source was whole blood, collected in connection with sensitization to the hapten diphenylcyclopropenone (DPC). The receptors shown here come from a middle-aged woman with alopecia areata. Some clones in this sample may be carry-over from other donors' samples.

This clonotype was seen a handful of times. The chain is built from TRBV18 and TRBJ2-5; weak D call: TRBD2 (6 bases). The CDR3 totals 15 residues. Germline loops: CDR1 KGHSH, CDR2 LQKENI. V was shortened by 2 bases and J by 3 bases, with 13 bases between the two germline ends. CDR3 region: CASSPRDFTKETQYF. In DNA, the CDR3 is TGTGCCAGCTCACCAAGGGACTTCACCAAAGAGACCCAGTACTTC.

This clonotype was recorded at least ten times. J is TRBJ2-1 and V is TRBV21-1; the D call of TRBD2 is as the table states it, not checked on the DNA. TRBV21-1 is reported as a pseudogene. This CDR3 contains 16 residues. The CDR3 region has the DNA TGTGCCAGCAGCACCCGGACTAGCGGGCGTTTCTATGAGCAGTTCTTC. As protein: CASSTRTSGRFYEQFF.

Only a few counts were recorded for this clonotype. This chain links TRBV6-2 or TRBV6-3 with TRBJ1-5; D possibly corresponds to TRBD1 (5 bases). This CDR3 has 15 residues. The V end lost 7 bases, the J end lost 2 bases, and 15 bases lay between the germline ends. Germline lookup yields CDR1 MNHEY and CDR2 SVGEGT. The CDR3 bases are TGTGCCAGCATCCAGGGAGGGCATGGCAATCAGCCCCAGCATTTT. It is translated as CASIQGGHGNQPQHF.

This clonotype has at least ten counts. The chain uses TRBV5-1 and TRBJ2-1, with 13 nucleotides matching TRBD2. The V gene's germline CDR1 is SGHRS and CDR2 YFSETQ. The CDR3 consists of 15 residues. V lost 5 bases, J lost 6 bases, and 5 bases stayed unmatched. The CDR3 reads CASSLTSGGRNEQFF. CDR3 DNA: TGCGCCAGCAGTCTGACTAGCGGGGGGCGCAATGAGCAGTTCTTC.

This clonotype has a count of ten or more. The rearrangement links TRBV7-2 to TRBJ2-7; 7 bases are a match to TRBD1. The CDR3 has 15 residues. Germline CDR1 and CDR2: SGHTA and FQGNSA. V trimming: 4 bases; J trimming: 2 bases; junction bases outside the gene matches: 8. CDR3 region: CASSSFGTVAYEQYF. CDR3 DNA sequence: TGTGCCAGCAGCTCTTTTGGGACAGTTGCCTACGAGCAGTACTTC.

The J gene is TRBJ1-1, the V gene TRBV20-1, with D hard to call. Trimming stripped 2 bases from V and 2 bases from J, with 6 bases between. Per the germline V gene, CDR1 is DFQATT and CDR2 is SNEGSKA (reference sequence). This CDR3 has 12 residues. CDR3 sequence (DNA): TGCAGTGCTAGACTTCCCAACACTGAAGCTTTCTTT. The encoded protein is CSARLPNTEAFF.

With regard to this clonotype: One base away lies a much larger clone, so this may be a sequencing read error. The chain links TRBV3-1 to TRBJ2-7, with D hard to call. The CDR3 totals 14 residues. Germline V lookup: CDR1 LGHDT, CDR2 YNNKEL (reference sequence). V was trimmed by 4 bases and J by 3 bases, leaving 13 bases between them. CDR3: CASSPWMSLYEQYF. For the CDR3, the DNA is TGTGCCAGCAGCCCCTGGATGAGCCTCTACGAGCAGTACTTC.

In this sample, this clonotype turned up many times. The J gene is TRBJ1-1, the V gene TRBV12-3 or TRBV12-4, with D uncertain. The length of the CDR3 is 13 residues. Trimming left V 1 base short and J 4 bases short, with 7 bases between. The CDR3, as DNA: TGTGCCAGCAGTTTAGGGGGAATCACTGAAGCTTTCTTT. It is translated as CASSLGGITEAFF.

This clonotype came up a few times. CDR3 bases: TGCGCCAGCCCTAACCGGGACAGGGGCCAAGAGACCCAGTACTTC. Amino acid sequence: CASPNRDRGQETQYF. The chain carries TRBV10-1 and TRBJ2-5, with 10 bases identical to TRBD1. CDR1 is WNHNN, CDR2 SYGVQD, per germline (reference sequence). This CDR3 is built from 15 residues. V shed 8 bases and J 1 base; nucleotides not matched to a gene: 7.

This clonotype occurred a few times. The genes are TRBV6-6 and TRBJ1-2; D unresolved. The germline V gene encodes CDR1 MNHNY and CDR2 SVGAGI (reference sequence). This CDR3 is 13 amino acids long. V shed 6 bases and J shed 0 bases, with 8 bases lying between them. CDR3 nucleotides: TGTGCCAGCAGGGCAGAAGCTAACTATGGCTACACCTTC. It is translated as CASRAEANYGYTF.

This clonotype was seen at least ten times. The V gene is TRBV25-1, the J gene TRBJ2-1; tentatively, D is TRBD2 (6 bases). Germline V gene sequence: CDR1 MGHDK, CDR2 SYGVNS. The CDR3 is 14 amino acids. The V end was cut by 7 bases, the J end by 4 bases, with 14 bases between. The CDR3 here is CASTPAGQYNEQFF. The CDR3 DNA follows: TGTGCCAGCACTCCTGCGGGGCAGTACAATGAGCAGTTCTTC. The variable domain in full, completed from reference TRBV25-1 and TRBJ2-1, reads EADIYQTPRYLVIGTGKKITLECSQTMGHDKMYWYQQDPGMELHLIHYSYGVNSTEKGDLSSESTVSRIRTEHFPLTLESARPSHTSQYLCASTPAGQYNEQFFGPGTRLTVL.

This clonotype was seen repeatedly, ten times or more. The chain carries TRBV7-9 and TRBJ1-6; tentative D call: TRBD1 (5 bases). The CDR3 consists of 15 residues. Germline CDR1 is SEHNR and CDR2 is FQNEAQ (reference sequence). V gave up 5 bases and J gave up 10 bases, with 18 bases separating them. CDR3 sequence: CASSLTGPMLSPLHF. The CDR3 nucleotides read TGTGCCAGCAGCCTAACAGGACCAATGTTGTCACCCCTCCACTTT.

This clonotype has a count of ten or more. The chain has TRBV24-1 and TRBJ2-1, with D unclear. The CDR3 consists of 11 residues. In germline, CDR1 is KGHDR, CDR2 SFDVKD. Trimming pared 2 bases from V and 7 bases from J, leaving 2 bases between. The CDR3 here is CATSDWNEQFF. The CDR3 bases are TGTGCCACCAGTGATTGGAATGAGCAGTTCTTC.

This clonotype was picked up a small number of times. V is TRBV28 and J is TRBJ2-7; TRBD1 or TRBD2 may be the D gene (5 bases each). Trimming took off 9 bases at V and 7 bases at J, with 19 bases between the two ends. In germline, CDR1 is MDHEN, CDR2 SYDVKM. This CDR3 is 13 amino acids long. CDR3 sequence (DNA): TGTGCCAGTAGAACCCCGGGACGGCGAGAGCAGTACTTC. Translating gives CASRTPGRREQYF.

In this sample, this clonotype turned up many times. The chain recombines TRBV4-1 with TRBJ2-3; D is ambiguous. Trimming removed 1 base at V and 0 bases at J, with 8 bases between. CDR3 length: 15 residues. Looked up from germline, CDR1 is MGHRA and CDR2 is YSYEKL. Here the CDR3 reads CASSQVPISTDTQYF. The CDR3 bases are TGCGCCAGCAGCCAAGTACCCATTAGCACAGATACGCAGTATTTT.

This clonotype has only a few counts. The J gene is TRBJ1-3, the V gene TRBV7-9; possibly TRBD1 for D (6 bases). Germline lookup yields CDR1 SEHNR and CDR2 FQNEAQ (reference sequence). The CDR3 sequence is 16 residues long. V gave up 5 bases and J gave up 4 bases, with 18 bases separating them. CDR3 residues: CASSPRGRQGGNTIYF. The CDR3 DNA follows: TGTGCCAGCAGCCCCAGAGGACGCCAGGGGGGAAACACCATATATTTT.

The sample holds many counts of this clonotype. The CDR3: CSATTGTSVAKNIQYF. The CDR3 DNA reads TGCAGTGCTACTACCGGGACTAGTGTAGCCAAAAACATTCAGTACTTC. The V call is TRBV20-1, the J call TRBJ2-4, with TRBD2 matching over 8 bases. Germline CDR1 is DFQATT and CDR2 is SNEGSKA (reference sequence). The length of the CDR3 is 16 residues. The trim removed 4 bases at V and 0 bases at J, leaving 8 bases unmatched.

In this sample, this clonotype turned up a few times. This may stem from a read error, because a much larger clone lies one nucleotide away. The rearrangement uses TRBV6-5 and TRBJ2-1; TRBD2 aligns across 10 bases. With V trimmed by 2 bases and J by 5 bases, 6 bases remained unmatched. The CDR3 loop spans 16 amino acids. Germline values: CDR1 MNHEY, CDR2 SVGAGI. CDR3 region: CASSYTTSGENNEQFF. The CDR3 DNA is TGTGCCAGCAGTTACACAACTAGCGGGGAAAACAATGAGCAGTTCTTC.

Many counts were recorded for this clonotype. The V gene is TRBV6-2 or TRBV6-3, the J gene TRBJ2-7; D not certain. V lost 4 bases to trimming and J lost 3 bases, with 10 bases between them. The CDR3 loop spans 13 amino acids. Germline CDR1 and CDR2: MNHEY and SVGEGT. CDR3 DNA: TGTGCCAGCAGTTCTAAGTGGGTCTACGAGCAGTACTTC. Protein sequence: CASSSKWVYEQYF.

CDR3 coding DNA: TGTGCCAGCAGCCGACGTGTGGCCGCGAACACCGGGGAGCTGTTTTTT. This sequence encodes CASSRRVAANTGELFF. The chain has TRBV11-2 and TRBJ2-2; D unresolved. V lost 5 bases and J 0 bases, leaving 13 bases between the germline ends. The CDR3 loop spans 16 amino acids. Germline V gives CDR1 SGHAT, CDR2 FQNNGV. Variable domain in full (rest from reference TRBV11-2 and TRBJ2-2): EAGVAQSPRYKIIEKRQSVAFWCNPISGHATLYWYQQILGQGPKLLIQFQNNGVVDDSQLPKDRFSAERLKGVDSTLKIQPAKLEDSAVYLCASSRRVAANTGELFFGEGSRLTVL.

The J gene is TRBJ1-5, the V gene TRBV5-4; D unclear. The germline V gene encodes CDR1 SGHNT and CDR2 YYREEE (reference sequence). The CDR3 totals 17 residues. The V gene lost 0 bases and the J gene lost 6 bases, with 19 bases spanning the gap. The CDR3 DNA follows: TGTGCCAGCAGCTTGGCCGCAGGTCCCGGTGAAATTCAGCCCCAGCATTTT. Protein product: CASSLAAGPGEIQPQHF.

The sample holds many counts of this clonotype. The chain recombines TRBV5-1 with TRBJ2-5; D possibly uses TRBD1 or TRBD2 (5 bases each). V gave up 2 bases and J gave up 5 bases, with 13 bases separating them. Germline CDR1 and CDR2: SGHRS and YFSETQ. The CDR3 is 14 amino acids. The CDR3 bases are TGCGCCAGCAGCTTATGGCAGGGCGGGGAGACCCAGTACTTC. Encoded protein: CASSLWQGGETQYF.

In nucleotides, the CDR3 is TGTGCCAGCAGAGGGGACAGGGTAGACTACACCTTC. Its protein product is CASRGDRVDYTF. V gene TRBV28 combines with J gene TRBJ1-2; 9 positions match TRBD1. J gave up 10 bases and V 6 bases, and 6 bases lay outside the gene matches. The CDR3 has 12 amino acids. Germline CDR1 MDHEN, CDR2 SYDVKM.

This clonotype showed up many times. V gene TRBV3-1 combines with J gene TRBJ2-3, with 7 bases fitting TRBD1. CDR3 size: 15 residues. Germline V gene lookup returns CDR1 LGHDT and CDR2 YNNKEL (reference sequence). Trimming took 2 bases from V and 3 from J; bases not matched to a gene: 5. The CDR3 nucleotides read TGTGCCAGCAGCCAAATGCCAGGGGGAACAGATACGCAGTATTTT. Amino acid sequence: CASSQMPGGTDTQYF.

This clonotype was observed many times. The chain couples TRBV7-9 to TRBJ2-3; 11 bases are a match to TRBD2. This CDR3 has 16 residues. Germline loops: CDR1 SEHNR, CDR2 FQNEAQ (reference sequence). Trimming took 5 bases from V and 4 from J; bases not matched to a gene: 8. In DNA form, the CDR3 reads TGTGCCAGCAGCACAACTAGCGGGGGCATGTCAGATACGCAGTATTTT. It translates to CASSTTSGGMSDTQYF. Looking up the rest from reference TRBV7-9 and TRBJ2-3 gives the full variable domain: DTGVSQNPRHKITKRGQNVTFRCDPISEHNRLYWYRQTLGQGPEFLTYFQNEAQLEKSRLLSDRFSAERPKGSFSTLEIQRTEQGDSAMYLCASSTTSGGMSDTQYFGPGTRLTVL.

This clonotype appeared a few times. The V call is TRBV7-2, the J call TRBJ2-5; 12 positions match TRBD2. The CDR3 is 20 residues long. The junction had 17 bases not matched to a gene; V was cut back by 0 bases and J by 6 bases. Per the germline V gene, CDR1 is SGHTA and CDR2 is FQGNSA. CDR3 coding DNA: TGTGCCAGCAGCTTAGCCCGGTCTGGGATTCTAGCGGGGGGGCTGAAGACCCAGTACTTC. Protein sequence: CASSLARSGILAGGLKTQYF.

This chain joins TRBV30 and TRBJ1-1; no clear D gene. CDR1 is GTSNPN, CDR2 SVGIG, per germline (reference sequence). Trimming cost V 4 bases and J 0 bases, with 12 bases left between them. CDR3 length equals 14 residues. The CDR3 nucleotides are TGTGCCTGGAACTCTCAAGGGATGAACACTGAAGCTTTCTTT. It codes for CAWNSQGMNTEAFF.

This clonotype was observed at least ten times. J is TRBJ2-5 and V is TRBV18; 9 bases match TRBD1. The germline gives CDR1 KGHSH, CDR2 LQKENI. The CDR3 is 16 amino acids. V shed 1 base, J shed 5 bases, and the junction held 8 bases outside the gene matches. The chain's CDR3 is CASSPRPGQGQETQYF. CDR3 nucleotides: TGTGCCAGCTCACCACGTCCAGGACAGGGGCAGGAGACCCAGTACTTC.

Only a few counts were recorded for this clonotype. CDR3 sequence (DNA): TGTGCCAGCAGCCGTAAGGTTGGGAGCTCCTACAATGAGCAGTTCTTC. Its protein product is CASSRKVGSSYNEQFF. The rearrangement joins TRBV7-2 to TRBJ2-1; maybe TRBD2 (5 bases). Per the germline V gene, CDR1 is SGHTA and CDR2 is FQGNSA. Trimming shortened V by 5 bases and J by 0 bases, and 14 bases separated the two germline ends. This CDR3 spans 16 amino acids.

This clonotype was counted between two and nine times. The gene calls are TRBV29-1 and TRBJ2-2; D is tentatively TRBD1 or TRBD2 (5 bases each). From germline, CDR1 is SQVTM and CDR2 ANQGSEA. The CDR3 loop spans 12 amino acids. With 6 bases removed from V and 5 bases from J, the gap between germline ends came to 10 bases. CDR3 DNA: TGCAGCGTAGAGGGGCCGACCGGGGAGCTGTTTTTT. This encodes CSVEGPTGELFF.

This clonotype was seen repeatedly, ten times or more. The chain has TRBV4-3 and TRBJ2-4; 9 positions match TRBD1. Germline trimming cut 0 bases from V and 1 base from J; bases unmatched to any gene: 7. The V gene's germline CDR1 is LGHNA and CDR2 YSLEER. There are 18 residues in the CDR3. The CDR3 region has the DNA TGCGCCAGCAGCCAAGATATGGGGACAGGGCACGCCAAAAACATTCAGTACTTC. It yields the protein CASSQDMGTGHAKNIQYF.

In this sample, this clonotype turned up a few times. This rearrangement joins TRBV10-3 to TRBJ2-5, with no clear D. The CDR3 is 12 amino acids. Germline CDR1 reads ENHRY; CDR2 reads SYGVKD. V was cut by 6 bases and J by 2 bases, with 7 bases left in between. The chain's CDR3 is CAISQEQETQYF. The CDR3 DNA is TGTGCCATCAGCCAAGAACAAGAGACCCAGTACTTC.